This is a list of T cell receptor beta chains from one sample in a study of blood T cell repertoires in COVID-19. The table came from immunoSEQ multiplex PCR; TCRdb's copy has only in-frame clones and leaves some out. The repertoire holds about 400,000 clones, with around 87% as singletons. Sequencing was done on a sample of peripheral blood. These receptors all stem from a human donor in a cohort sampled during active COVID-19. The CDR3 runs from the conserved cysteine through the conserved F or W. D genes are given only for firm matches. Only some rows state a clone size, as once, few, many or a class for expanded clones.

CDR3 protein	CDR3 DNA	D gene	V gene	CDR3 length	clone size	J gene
CASSFLRDRHNEQFF	TGTGCCAGCAGCTTTCTGAGGGACAGACACAATGAGCAGTTCTTC	TRBD1	TRBV7-8	15	-	TRBJ2-1
CASSVNRASTDTQYF	TGTGCCAGCAGCGTAAACAGGGCTAGCACAGATACGCAGTATTTT	-	TRBV7-3	15	-	TRBJ2-3
CASSPFSVVGSGTQYF	TGTGCCAGCAGTCCATTCAGCGTAGTGGGGAGCGGGACCCAGTACTTC	-	TRBV19	16	-	TRBJ2-5
CASSFLGSREETQYF	TGCGCCAGCAGCTTTTTGGGCTCCAGGGAAGAGACCCAGTACTTC	-	TRBV5-1	15	-	TRBJ2-5
CASSEYRPRRSPLHF	TGTGCCAGCAGTGAATACAGACCTCGTCGATCACCCCTCCACTTT	-	TRBV2	15	-	TRBJ1-6
CASTPSGGLAGRYNEQFF	TGTGCCAGCACCCCCTCCGGGGGACTAGCGGGGAGATACAATGAGCAGTTCTTC	TRBD2	TRBV9	18	once	TRBJ2-1
CAISETTGYGYTF	TGTGCCATCAGTGAAACGACGGGTTATGGCTACACCTTC	-	TRBV10-3	13	-	TRBJ1-2
CASSIVNQPQHF	TGTGCCAGCAGTATCGTCAATCAGCCCCAGCATTTT	-	TRBV28	12	-	TRBJ1-5
CASGTGHRTENTGELFF	TGTGCCTCGGGGACGGGACATCGGACCGAGAACACCGGAGAGCTGTTTTTT	-	TRBV7-8	17	-	TRBJ2-2
CASSVAGTATSNTGELFF	TGTGCCAGCAGCGTAGCCGGGACAGCCACTTCGAACACCGGGGAGCTGTTTTTT	TRBD1	TRBV9	18	-	TRBJ2-2
CASGTSGISGELFF	TGCGCCAGCGGGACTAGCGGGATCTCCGGGGAGCTGTTTTTT	TRBD2	TRBV5-1	14	-	TRBJ2-2
CASRGTGLTDTQYF	TGTGCCAGCAGGGGGACAGGGCTCACAGATACGCAGTATTTT	TRBD1	TRBV27	14	-	TRBJ2-3
CASSQGTGLGDQPQHF	TGTGCCAGCAGCCAAGGGACAGGGCTGGGTGATCAGCCCCAGCATTTT	TRBD1	TRBV7-9	16	once	TRBJ1-5
CSASTGRETQYF	TGCAGTGCTAGTACCGGGAGGGAGACCCAGTACTTC	TRBD2	TRBV20-1	12	once	TRBJ2-5
CASSTRGGQGGQETQYF	TGTGCCAGCAGCACCCGAGGAGGACAGGGGGGACAAGAGACCCAGTACTTC	TRBD1	TRBV9	17	-	TRBJ2-5
CASSSRGYEQFF	TGTGCCAGCAGTTCCAGAGGATATGAGCAGTTCTTC	-	TRBV27	12	-	TRBJ2-1
CASSTTGGGYTF	TGCGCCAGCAGTACGACAGGAGGTGGCTACACCTTC	-	TRBV5-1	12	few	TRBJ1-2
CASSFLGQGYEQYF	TGTGCCAGCAGCTTCTTGGGACAGGGGTACGAGCAGTACTTC	TRBD1	TRBV11-2	14	-	TRBJ2-7
CASSLGLAVNQPQHF	TGTGCCAGCAGCTTGGGATTAGCAGTCAATCAGCCCCAGCATTTT	-	TRBV5-6	15	-	TRBJ1-5
CASSVSTGGNGELFF	TGTGCCAGCAGCGTTTCGACGGGGGGGAACGGGGAGCTGTTTTTT	TRBD2	TRBV9	15	-	TRBJ2-2
CASSQESRFNEKLFF	TGTGCCAGCAGCCAAGAAAGCAGGTTCAATGAAAAACTGTTTTTT	-	TRBV14	15	-	TRBJ1-4
CASSLRLAGLTDNEQFF	TGTGCCAGCAGCTTACGTCTAGCGGGCCTCACGGACAATGAGCAGTTCTTC	TRBD2	TRBV7-6	17	-	TRBJ2-1
CASIQVGRGTEAFF	TGTGCCAGCATCCAGGTAGGGCGGGGTACTGAAGCTTTCTTT	-	TRBV5-6	14	-	TRBJ1-1
CASSYSEREPDTQYF	TGTGCCAGCAGTTACAGCGAGCGGGAGCCAGATACGCAGTATTTT	TRBD2	TRBV6-6	15	-	TRBJ2-3
CASGGQEETQYF	TGTGCCAGCGGGGGACAGGAAGAGACCCAGTACTTC	TRBD1	TRBV2	12	-	TRBJ2-5
CASSPPGQVNEKLFF	TGTGCCAGCAGCCCTCCGGGACAGGTTAATGAAAAACTGTTTTTT	TRBD1	TRBV2	15	once	TRBJ1-4
CAISRDTVSYGYTF	TGTGCCATCAGTCGGGACACAGTCAGCTATGGCTACACCTTC	-	TRBV10-3	14	-	TRBJ1-2
CASSLGGVIGELFF	TGTGCCAGCAGCTTAGGAGGCGTTATCGGGGAGCTGTTTTTT	-	TRBV7-9	14	-	TRBJ2-2
CASSPRGDSYGYTF	TGTGCCAGCAGCCCAAGGGGGGACAGCTATGGCTACACCTTC	TRBD1	TRBV9	14	-	TRBJ1-2
CASSSDRRRAEAFF	TGTGCCAGCAGCTCCGACAGGCGAAGGGCTGAAGCTTTCTTT	-	TRBV6-5	14	many	TRBJ1-1
CASSPRTSGPLRNEQFF	TGTGCCAGCAGCCCAAGGACTAGCGGTCCCCTACGGAATGAGCAGTTCTTC	TRBD2	TRBV7-8	17	-	TRBJ2-1
CASSVGLQGSPLHF	TGTGCCAGCAGCGTAGGGCTCCAGGGCTCACCCCTCCACTTT	-	TRBV9	14	few	TRBJ1-6
CATSRAVYQGRDYGYTF	TGTGCCACCAGCAGAGCTGTTTATCAGGGAAGAGACTATGGCTACACCTTC	-	TRBV15	17	-	TRBJ1-2
CASSLGGFTSPLHF	TGCGCCAGCAGCTTGGGAGGGTTTACCTCACCCCTCCACTTT	-	TRBV5-1	14	-	TRBJ1-6
CASSFEGNYNEQFF	TGTGCCAGCAGCTTCGAGGGTAACTACAATGAGCAGTTCTTC	-	TRBV7-3	14	-	TRBJ2-1
CASSFGDSSYEQYF	TGTGCCAGCAGTTTTGGCGACAGTTCCTACGAGCAGTACTTC	-	TRBV28	14	-	TRBJ2-7
CASTLREVTEAFF	TGTGCCAGCACCCTGAGGGAAGTTACTGAAGCTTTCTTT	-	TRBV12-3/TRBV12-4	13	few	TRBJ1-1
CASSLGAAGGPDTGELFF	TGCGCCAGCAGCCTTGGGGCCGCGGGGGGGCCCGACACCGGGGAGCTGTTTTTT	TRBD2	TRBV4-1	18	-	TRBJ2-2
CASSSPGTGGYTGELFF	TGTGCCAGCAGCTCGCCCGGGACAGGGGGCTACACCGGGGAGCTGTTTTTT	TRBD1	TRBV7-2	17	-	TRBJ2-2
CASRRPSGRTGNQPQHF	TGCGCCAGCAGGCGGCCATCGGGGAGGACTGGGAATCAGCCCCAGCATTTT	-	TRBV5-1	17	-	TRBJ1-5
CASSWVRQGEAFF	TGTGCCAGCAGTTGGGTTCGGCAGGGTGAAGCTTTCTTT	-	TRBV27	13	-	TRBJ1-1
CASSSAYEQYF	TGTGCCAGCAGCAGCGCCTACGAGCAGTACTTC	-	TRBV7-9	11	few	TRBJ2-7
CASSLGAGGVRDTQYF	TGTGCCAGCAGCTTAGGGGCAGGGGGCGTCCGGGATACGCAGTATTTT	TRBD1	TRBV7-2	16	once	TRBJ2-3
CATHSAGSAEQFF	TGTGCCACCCATTCGGCGGGAAGTGCTGAGCAGTTCTTC	-	TRBV24-1	13	-	TRBJ2-1
CASSNRDSIASYGYTF	TGTGCCAGCAGCAATCGTGACAGCATCGCCAGCTATGGCTACACCTTC	-	TRBV21-1	16	-	TRBJ1-2
CASSRDSANTGELFF	TGTGCCAGCAGTCGGGACAGCGCGAACACCGGGGAGCTGTTTTTT	TRBD1	TRBV2	15	-	TRBJ2-2